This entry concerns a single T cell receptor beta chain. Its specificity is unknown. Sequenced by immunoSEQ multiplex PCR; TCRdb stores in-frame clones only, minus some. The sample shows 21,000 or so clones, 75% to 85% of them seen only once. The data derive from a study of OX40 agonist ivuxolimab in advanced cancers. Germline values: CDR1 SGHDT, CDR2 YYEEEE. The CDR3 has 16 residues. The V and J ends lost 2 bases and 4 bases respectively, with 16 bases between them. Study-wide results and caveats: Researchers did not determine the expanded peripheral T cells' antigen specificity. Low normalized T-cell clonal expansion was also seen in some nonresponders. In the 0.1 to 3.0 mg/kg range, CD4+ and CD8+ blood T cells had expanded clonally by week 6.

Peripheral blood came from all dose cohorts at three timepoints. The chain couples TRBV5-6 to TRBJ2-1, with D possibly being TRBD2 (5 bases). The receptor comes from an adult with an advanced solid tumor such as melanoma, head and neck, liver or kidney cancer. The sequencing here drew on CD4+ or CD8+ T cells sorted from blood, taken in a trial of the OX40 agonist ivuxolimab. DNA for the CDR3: TGTGCCAGCAGCTTTAGTATAGGACGGAGGTACAATGAGCAGTTCTTC. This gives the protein CASSFSIGRRYNEQFF.